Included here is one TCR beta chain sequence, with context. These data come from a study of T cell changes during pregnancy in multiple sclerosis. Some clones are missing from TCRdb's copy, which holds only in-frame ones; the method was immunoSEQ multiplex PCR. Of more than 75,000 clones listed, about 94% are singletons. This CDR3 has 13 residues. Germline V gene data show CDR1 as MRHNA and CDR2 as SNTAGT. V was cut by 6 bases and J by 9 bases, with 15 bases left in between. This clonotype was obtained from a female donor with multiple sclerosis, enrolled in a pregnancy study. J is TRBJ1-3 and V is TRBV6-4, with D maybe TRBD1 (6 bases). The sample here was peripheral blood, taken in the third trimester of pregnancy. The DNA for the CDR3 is TGTGCCAGCAGCAGGGACATAGGGACCACCATATATTTT. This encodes CASSRDIGTTIYF.